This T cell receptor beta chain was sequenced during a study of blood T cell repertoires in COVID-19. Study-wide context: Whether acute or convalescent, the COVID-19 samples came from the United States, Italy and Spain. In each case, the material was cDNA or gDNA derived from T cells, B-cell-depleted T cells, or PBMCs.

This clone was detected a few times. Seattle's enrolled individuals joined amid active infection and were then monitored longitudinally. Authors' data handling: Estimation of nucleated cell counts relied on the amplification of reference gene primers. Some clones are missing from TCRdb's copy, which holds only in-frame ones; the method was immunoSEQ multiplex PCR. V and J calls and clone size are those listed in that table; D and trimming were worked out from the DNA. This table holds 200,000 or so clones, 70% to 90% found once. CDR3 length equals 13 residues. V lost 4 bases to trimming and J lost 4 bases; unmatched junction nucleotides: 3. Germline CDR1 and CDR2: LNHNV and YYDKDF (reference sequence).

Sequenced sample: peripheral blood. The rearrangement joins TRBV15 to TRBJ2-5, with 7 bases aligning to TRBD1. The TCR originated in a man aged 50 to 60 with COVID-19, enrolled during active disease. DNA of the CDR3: TGTGCCACCAGCATTAGGACAGGAGAGACCCAGTACTTC. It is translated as CATSIRTGETQYF.